This record concerns one TCR beta chain sequence. The germline gives CDR1 SGDLS, CDR2 YYNGEE. Trimming took 0 bases from V and 9 from J, leaving 13 bases between them. This CDR3 contains 14 residues. Naive CD8 cells were CD45RO-negative, positively selected for CCR7, excluding terminally differentiated effector memory CD45RA+ cells. This sample was taken from a study of shared clonotypes between healthy human individuals. The assay was immunoSEQ multiplex PCR, and TCRdb's table has in-frame clones only and misses some. This table holds more than 2 million clones, just over 90% found once. This TCR came from a young man in good health. Some clones in this sample may be carry-over from other donors' samples. V and J are TRBV9 and TRBJ2-4, with D unresolved. Input material: naive CD8+ T cells from PBMCs. CDR3: CASSVGLVSSIQYF. DNA of the CDR3: TGTGCCAGCAGCGTAGGCCTAGTTTCAAGCATTCAGTACTTC.